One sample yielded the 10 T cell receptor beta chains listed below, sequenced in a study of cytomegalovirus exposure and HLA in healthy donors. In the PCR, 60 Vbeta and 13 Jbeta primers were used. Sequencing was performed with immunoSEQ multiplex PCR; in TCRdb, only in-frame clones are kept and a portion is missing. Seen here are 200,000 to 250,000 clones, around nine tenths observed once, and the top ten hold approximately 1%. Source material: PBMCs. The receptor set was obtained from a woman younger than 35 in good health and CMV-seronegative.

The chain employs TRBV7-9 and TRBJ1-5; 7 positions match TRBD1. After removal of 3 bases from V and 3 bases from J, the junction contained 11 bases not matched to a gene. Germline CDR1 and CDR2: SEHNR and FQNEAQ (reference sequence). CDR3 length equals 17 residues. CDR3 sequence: CASSLGPTGSHNQPQHF. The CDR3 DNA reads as TGTGCCAGCAGCTTGGGACCGACAGGGTCACACAATCAGCCCCAGCATTTT.

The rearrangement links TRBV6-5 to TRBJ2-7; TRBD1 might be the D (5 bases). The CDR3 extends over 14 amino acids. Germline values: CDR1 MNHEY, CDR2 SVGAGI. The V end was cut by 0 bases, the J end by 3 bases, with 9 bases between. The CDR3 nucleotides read TGTGCCAGCAGTTACTCGCGCAGGGACTACGAGCAGTACTTC. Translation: CASSYSRRDYEQYF.

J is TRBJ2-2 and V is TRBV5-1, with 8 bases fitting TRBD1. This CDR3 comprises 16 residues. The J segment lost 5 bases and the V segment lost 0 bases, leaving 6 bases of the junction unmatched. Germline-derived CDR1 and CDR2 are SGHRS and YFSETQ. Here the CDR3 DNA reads TGCGCCAGCAGCTTGGCCTTCAGGGGGCCGACCGGGGAGCTGTTTTTT. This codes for CASSLAFRGPTGELFF.

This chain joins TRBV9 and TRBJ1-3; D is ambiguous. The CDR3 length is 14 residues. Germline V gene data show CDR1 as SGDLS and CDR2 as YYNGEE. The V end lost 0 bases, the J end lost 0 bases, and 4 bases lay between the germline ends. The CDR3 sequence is CASSVGYSGNTIYF. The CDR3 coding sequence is TGTGCCAGCAGCGTAGGTTACTCTGGAAACACCATATATTTT.

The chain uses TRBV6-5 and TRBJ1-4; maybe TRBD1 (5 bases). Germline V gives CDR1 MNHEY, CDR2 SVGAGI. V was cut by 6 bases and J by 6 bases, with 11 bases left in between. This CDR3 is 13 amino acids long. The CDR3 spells CASSQGLDEKLFF. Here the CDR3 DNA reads TGTGCCAGCAGCCAGGGATTGGATGAAAAACTGTTTTTT.

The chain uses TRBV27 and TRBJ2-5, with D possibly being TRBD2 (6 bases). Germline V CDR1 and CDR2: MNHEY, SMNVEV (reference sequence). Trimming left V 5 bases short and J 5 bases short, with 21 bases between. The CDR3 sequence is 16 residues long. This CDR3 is CASSVGVVAGIETQYF. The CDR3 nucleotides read TGTGCCAGCAGTGTAGGGGTCGTGGCGGGAATTGAGACCCAGTACTTC.

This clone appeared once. DNA of the CDR3: TGTGCCAGCAGTGAAGGCCCAGGGGCGCGAAATCAGCCCCAGCATTTT. Translating gives CASSEGPGARNQPQHF. The J gene is TRBJ1-5, the V gene TRBV6-1; D possibly corresponds to TRBD1 (6 bases). The germline V and J ends were trimmed by 1 base and 4 bases, with 14 bases remaining between them. The V gene's germline CDR1 is MNHNS and CDR2 SASEGT. The CDR3 runs 16 residues.

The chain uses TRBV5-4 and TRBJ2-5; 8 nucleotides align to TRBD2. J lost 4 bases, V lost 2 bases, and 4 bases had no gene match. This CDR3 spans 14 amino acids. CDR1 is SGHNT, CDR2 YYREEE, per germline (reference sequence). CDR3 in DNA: TGTGCCAGCAGCTTCGGTCTAGCGGGAGAGACCCAGTACTTC. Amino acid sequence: CASSFGLAGETQYF.

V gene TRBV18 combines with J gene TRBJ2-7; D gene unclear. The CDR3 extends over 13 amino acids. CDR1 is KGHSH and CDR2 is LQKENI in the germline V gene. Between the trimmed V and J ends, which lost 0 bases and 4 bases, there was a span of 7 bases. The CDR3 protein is CASSPPFQYEQYF. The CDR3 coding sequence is TGTGCCAGCTCACCACCTTTTCAGTACGAGCAGTACTTC.

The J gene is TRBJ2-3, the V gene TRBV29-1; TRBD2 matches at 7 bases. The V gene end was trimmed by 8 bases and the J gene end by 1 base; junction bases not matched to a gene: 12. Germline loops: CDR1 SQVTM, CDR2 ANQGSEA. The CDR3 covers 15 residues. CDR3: CSIAPLGLGTDTQYF. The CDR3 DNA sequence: TGCAGCATTGCTCCGCTAGGACTAGGCACAGATACGCAGTATTTT.